Shown below are 26 T cell receptor beta chains from a single sample sequenced in a study of blood T cell repertoires in COVID-19. Measured with immunoSEQ multiplex PCR; TCRdb has only the in-frame clones, and not every one. The table records 25,000 to 35,000 clones, around nine tenths of them present only once. The specimen was peripheral blood. The receptors were sampled from a man aged 70 or older with active COVID-19.

The chain is built from TRBV6-4 and TRBJ1-2; TRBD1 aligns across 7 bases. CDR1 and CDR2 from the germline V gene are MRHNA and SNTAGT. The J segment lost 0 bases and the V segment lost 6 bases, leaving 7 bases of the junction unmatched. The CDR3 sequence is 15 residues long. The CDR3 loop reads CASSPGQAPNYGYTF. In nucleotides, the CDR3 is TGTGCCAGCAGCCCCGGACAGGCGCCTAACTATGGCTACACCTTC.

This clone was found a few times. The rearrangement joins TRBV4-1 to TRBJ2-5; D possibly corresponds to TRBD2 (6 bases). Trimming took off 4 bases at V and 2 bases at J, with 14 bases between the two ends. The CDR3 runs to 15 residues. Germline V gene lookup returns CDR1 MGHRA and CDR2 YSYEKL. CDR3 sequence (DNA): TGCGCCAGCAGCCTTGGCGGGGTAGGGCAAGAGACCCAGTACTTC. It specifies CASSLGGVGQETQYF.

The V gene is TRBV5-8, the J gene TRBJ2-7, with TRBD2 matching over 10 bases. The CDR3 runs to 14 residues. The V gene's germline CDR1 is SGHTS and CDR2 YDEGEE. Losses at the gene ends were 6 bases for V and 3 bases for J; bases not matched to a gene: 6. The CDR3 nucleotides are TGTGCCAGCAACCCCCTAGCGGGGGTCTACGAGCAGTACTTC. Its protein product is CASNPLAGVYEQYF. The full variable domain, its missing parts supplied by reference TRBV5-8 and TRBJ2-7, is EAGVTQSPTHLIKTRGQQATLRCSPISGHTSVYWYQQALGLGLQFLLWYDEGEERNRGNFPPRFSGRQFPNYSSELNVNALELEDSALYLCASNPLAGVYEQYFGPGTRLTVT.

V and J are TRBV5-1 and TRBJ2-7; 8 bases agree with TRBD1. With V trimmed by 3 bases and J by 7 bases, 9 bases remained unmatched. The CDR3 is 14 residues long. The germline V gene has CDR1 SGHRS and CDR2 YFSETQ. The CDR3 DNA sequence: TGCGCCAGCAGCTGGGGGACAGGCGTCGAGGAGCAGTACTTC. Protein sequence: CASSWGTGVEEQYF. Variable domain in full (rest from reference TRBV5-1 and TRBJ2-7): KAGVTQTPRYLIKTRGQQVTLSCSPISGHRSVSWYQQTPGQGLQFLFEYFSETQRNKGNFPGRFSGRQFSNSRSEMNVSTLELGDSALYLCASSWGTGVEEQYFGPGTRLTVT.

The V call is TRBV7-8, the J call TRBJ2-1; D gene unclear. Trimming left V 3 bases short and J 5 bases short, with 5 bases between. CDR3 length: 12 residues. Germline V lookup: CDR1 SGHVS, CDR2 FQNEAQ. CDR3 protein: CASSFGDNEQFF. In nucleotides, the CDR3 is TGTGCCAGCAGCTTCGGAGACAATGAGCAGTTCTTC.

This clone has only a few counts. V and J are TRBV19 and TRBJ1-6; TRBD1 is a possible D gene (6 bases). The V end was cut by 6 bases, the J end by 8 bases, with 17 bases between. CDR1 is LNHDA and CDR2 is SQIVND in the germline V gene (reference sequence). This CDR3 comprises 15 residues. Here the CDR3 reads CASSLGGRVDSPLHF. CDR3 bases: TGTGCCAGTAGCCTTGGGGGCAGGGTTGATTCACCCCTCCACTTT.

The chain joins TRBV2 to TRBJ2-1; 14 nucleotides align to TRBD2. Germline V lookup: CDR1 SNHLY, CDR2 FYNNEI. The CDR3 covers 15 residues. The trim removed 6 bases at V and 8 bases at J, leaving 6 bases unmatched. The CDR3 DNA sequence: TGTGCCAGCAGGAGGGGGACTAGCGGGGGCGATGAGCAGTTCTTC. It encodes CASRRGTSGGDEQFF.

The chain has TRBV19 and TRBJ2-3; 16 positions agree with TRBD2. Germline V lookup: CDR1 LNHDA, CDR2 SQIVND (reference sequence). Trimming took 3 bases from V and 2 from J; bases not matched to a gene: 2. This CDR3 contains 17 residues. CDR3 nucleotide sequence: TGTGCCAGTAGTATGGGACTAGCGGGGGGGTTCACAGATACGCAGTATTTT. It encodes CASSMGLAGGFTDTQYF.

V is TRBV5-8 and J is TRBJ1-5; 7 bases are shared with TRBD1. The CDR3 extends over 15 amino acids. Germline-derived CDR1 and CDR2 are SGHTS and YDEGEE. Unmatched junction bases numbered 8, after V lost 4 bases and J lost 4 bases. CDR3 sequence (DNA): TGTGCCAGCAGCAGCCTAGACAGGGAAAATCAGCCCCAGCATTTT. The encoded protein is CASSSLDRENQPQHF.

This clone was found a few times. The junction departs from germline at one end; a sequencing error may be responsible. V gene TRBV7-9 combines with J gene TRBJ1-1, with 9 bases fitting TRBD1. There are 14 residues in the CDR3. The germline CDR1 and CDR2 sequences are SEHNR and FQNEAQ (reference sequence). The CDR3 nucleotides read TGTGCCAGCAGCTACGACAGGGGGAACGCTGAAGCTTTCTTT. Its translation is CASSYDRGNAEAFF.

The V and J genes are TRBV15 and TRBJ1-4; TRBD1 aligns across 7 bases. The germline V gene has CDR1 LNHNV and CDR2 YYDKDF (reference sequence). The CDR3 spans 15 residues. V lost 2 bases to trimming and J lost 11 bases; unmatched junction nucleotides: 11. CDR3 nucleotide sequence: TGTGCCACCAGCAGAAAGAAGGGGGCCCAGGGTAAACTGTTTTTT. This gives the protein CATSRKKGAQGKLFF.

The rearrangement links TRBV7-9 to TRBJ1-5; TRBD1 aligns across 11 bases. J gave up 2 bases and V 5 bases, and 2 bases lay outside the gene matches. The CDR3 loop spans 15 amino acids. Germline CDR1 and CDR2: SEHNR and FQNEAQ (reference sequence). CDR3 bases: TGTGCCAGCAGCCGGACAGGGGGCGGCAATCAGCCCCAGCATTTT. Its protein is CASSRTGGGNQPQHF.

The chain joins TRBV7-3 to TRBJ2-3, with 11 positions matching TRBD1. The ends lost 4 bases at V and 2 bases at J; junction bases unmatched: 2. This CDR3 is 15 amino acids long. Germline V gene lookup returns CDR1 SGHTA and CDR2 FQGTGA. The CDR3 DNA reads TGTGCCAGCAGCTGGGGACAGGGGGACACAGATACGCAGTATTTT. It codes for CASSWGQGDTDTQYF.

This rearrangement joins TRBV6-4 to TRBJ2-3; 7 bases line up with TRBD2. CDR3 length: 15 residues. Germline values: CDR1 MRHNA, CDR2 SNTAGT. With 4 bases clipped from V and 0 bases from J, the junction kept 4 bases outside the gene matches. For the CDR3, the DNA is TGTGCCAGCAGTGGGAGCGGGGCTAGCACAGATACGCAGTATTTT. Translating it yields CASSGSGASTDTQYF.

The chain is built from TRBV28 and TRBJ1-4; D unresolved. Germline lookup yields CDR1 MDHEN and CDR2 SYDVKM. Trimming shortened V by 6 bases and J by 7 bases, and 15 bases separated the two germline ends. The CDR3 extends over 14 amino acids. Here the CDR3 reads CASSLPARGEKLFF. Written as DNA, the CDR3 is TGTGCCAGCAGCCTCCCGGCCCGGGGTGAAAAACTGTTTTTT.

The rearrangement joins TRBV9 to TRBJ1-4; 7 nucleotides line up with TRBD1. Trimming removed 0 bases from V and 7 bases from J; junction bases left unmatched: 6. Germline lookup yields CDR1 SGDLS and CDR2 YYNGEE. The CDR3 is 15 amino acids. This CDR3 is CASSVEGGEGEKLFF. The CDR3 bases are TGTGCCAGCAGCGTAGAAGGGGGCGAAGGTGAAAAACTGTTTTTT.

V usage is TRBV12-5 and J usage is TRBJ2-5, with a weak D call TRBD1 (6 bases). V lost 0 bases and J 5 bases, leaving 7 bases between the germline ends. There are 13 residues in the CDR3. The germline gives CDR1 LGHNT, CDR2 FRNRAP. The CDR3 bases are TGTGCTAGTGGTTTGGTAAGGGGGGAGACCCAGTACTTC. Translated, it gives CASGLVRGETQYF.

This clone appeared once. The chain uses TRBV3-1 (or the pseudogene TRBV3-2) and TRBJ2-6; TRBD1 might be the D (6 bases). The CDR3 totals 22 residues. Germline lookup yields CDR1 LGHDT and CDR2 YNNKEL (reference sequence). Trimming cost V 3 bases and J 0 bases, with 27 bases left between them. CDR3 residues: CASSHKRWTAMRESSGANVLTF. In DNA form, the CDR3 reads TGTGCCAGCAGCCACAAAAGGTGGACAGCGATGAGAGAGAGCTCTGGGGCCAACGTCCTGACTTTC.

This chain uses TRBV4-2 with TRBJ1-4; possibly TRBD1 for D (5 bases). Trimming stripped 1 base from V and 14 bases from J, with 29 bases between. The CDR3 has 18 residues. The germline CDR1 and CDR2 sequences are LGHNA and YNFKEQ. The CDR3 loop is CASSQGARRFQMSGGLFF. In DNA, the CDR3 is TGTGCCAGCAGCCAAGGCGCGAGGAGGTTTCAAATGAGCGGGGGGCTGTTTTTT.

This chain links TRBV6-1 with TRBJ2-5, with 10 nucleotides matching TRBD2. V gave up 1 base and J gave up 7 bases; unmatched junction bases: 6. Germline assignment: CDR1 MNHNS and CDR2 SASEGT. The CDR3 has 15 residues. The CDR3: CASSEGGLAPGTQYF. In nucleotides, the CDR3 is TGTGCCAGCAGTGAAGGGGGACTAGCGCCGGGGACCCAGTACTTC.

The chain employs TRBV3-1 (or the pseudogene TRBV3-2) and TRBJ2-4; no definite D call. Germline V gene lookup returns CDR1 LGHDT and CDR2 YNNKEL (reference sequence). The CDR3 length is 14 residues. V was trimmed by 5 bases and J by 0 bases, leaving 8 bases between them. The CDR3 here is CASSFGGAKNIQYF. The CDR3 DNA reads as TGTGCCAGCAGCTTCGGCGGAGCCAAAAACATTCAGTACTTC.

This rearrangement joins TRBV12-3 or TRBV12-4 to TRBJ1-5; D is ambiguous. V lost 3 bases to trimming and J lost 8 bases, with 11 bases between them. This CDR3 is 13 amino acids long. CDR3 bases: TGTGCCAGCAGTTTCGGAGGTAATGAGCCCCAGCATTTT. Translated: CASSFGGNEPQHF.

The chain carries TRBV27 and TRBJ1-2; 7 bases agree with TRBD1. The germline V gene encodes CDR1 MNHEY and CDR2 SMNVEV (reference sequence). V shed 6 bases and J 3 bases; nucleotides not matched to a gene: 7. This CDR3 is built from 14 residues. The CDR3 bases are TGTGCCAGCAGACGACAGGGTGGGGACTATGGCTACACCTTC. This translates into CASRRQGGDYGYTF.

The J gene is TRBJ1-1, the V gene TRBV6-5; unclear D gene. Germline CDR1 and CDR2: MNHEY and SVGAGI. CDR3 length equals 13 residues. V lost 2 bases to trimming and J lost 1 base, with 5 bases between them. The CDR3 is CASSYGQNTEAFF. As DNA, the CDR3 is TGTGCCAGCAGTTACGGGCAGAACACTGAAGCTTTCTTT.

The chain uses TRBV19 and TRBJ1-5, with D possibly matching TRBD1 (6 bases). Germline V gene data show CDR1 as LNHDA and CDR2 as SQIVND (reference sequence). The CDR3 length is 17 residues. Trimming pared 4 bases from V and 1 base from J, leaving 17 bases between. The CDR3 loop reads CASSTVAGVVSNQPQHF. For the CDR3, the DNA is TGTGCCAGTAGTACCGTCGCAGGGGTGGTCAGCAATCAGCCCCAGCATTTT.

This clone was observed a single time. This rearrangement joins TRBV10-3 to TRBJ1-2; TRBD1 matches 7 bases. Germline CDR1 is ENHRY and CDR2 is SYGVKD. Trimming took 10 bases from V and 10 from J; bases not matched to a gene: 12. The CDR3 length is 12 residues. CDR3 coding DNA: TGTGCCACCCGGACAGGCGATCCGCTCTACACCTTC. Its protein is CATRTGDPLYTF.